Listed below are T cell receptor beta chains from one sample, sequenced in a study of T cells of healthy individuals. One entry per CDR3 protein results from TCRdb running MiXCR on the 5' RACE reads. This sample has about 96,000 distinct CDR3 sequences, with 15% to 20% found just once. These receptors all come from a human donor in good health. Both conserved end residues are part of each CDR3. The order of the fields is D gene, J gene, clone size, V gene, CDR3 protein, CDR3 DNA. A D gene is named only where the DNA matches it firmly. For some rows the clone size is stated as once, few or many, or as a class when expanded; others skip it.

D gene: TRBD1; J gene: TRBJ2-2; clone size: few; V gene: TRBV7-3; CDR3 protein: CASSSTGGETGELFF; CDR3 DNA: TGTGCCAGCAGCTCGACAGGGGGCGAGACCGGGGAGCTGTTTTTT
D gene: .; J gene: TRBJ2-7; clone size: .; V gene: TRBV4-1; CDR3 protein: CASSQDWLRGLEQYF; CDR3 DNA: TGCGCCAGCAGCCAAGATTGGTTGAGGGGTCTCGAGCAGTACTTC
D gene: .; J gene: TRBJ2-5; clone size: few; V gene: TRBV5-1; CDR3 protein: CASSSGSARETQYF; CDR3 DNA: TGCGCCAGCAGCTCGGGATCAGCGAGGGAGACCCAGTACTTC
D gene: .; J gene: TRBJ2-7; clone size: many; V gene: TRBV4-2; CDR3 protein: CASSQNDAEGEQYF; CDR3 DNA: TGTGCCAGCAGCCAAAATGATGCGGAAGGGGAGCAGTACTTC
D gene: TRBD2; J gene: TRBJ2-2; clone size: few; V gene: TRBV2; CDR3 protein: CASRGLANTGELFF; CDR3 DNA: TGTGCCAGCCGGGGACTAGCGAACACCGGGGAGCTGTTTTTT
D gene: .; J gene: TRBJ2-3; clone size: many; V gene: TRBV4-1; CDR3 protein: CASSQELLRPTSTDTQYF; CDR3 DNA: TGCGCCAGCAGCCAAGAGCTTTTGAGGCCTACTAGCACAGATACGCAGTATTTT
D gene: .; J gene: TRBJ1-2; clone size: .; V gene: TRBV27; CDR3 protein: CASSLDSDYGYTF; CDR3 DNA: TGTGCCAGCAGTCTCGACAGTGACTATGGCTACACCTTC
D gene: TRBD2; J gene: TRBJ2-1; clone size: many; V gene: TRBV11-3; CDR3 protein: CASSLELAGGYEQFF; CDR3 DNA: TGTGCCAGCAGCTTAGAACTAGCGGGTGGTTATGAGCAGTTCTTC
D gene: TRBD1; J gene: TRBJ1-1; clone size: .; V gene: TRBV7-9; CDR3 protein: CASTPWGSGGAFF; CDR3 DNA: TGTGCCAGCACCCCATGGGGTTCAGGGGGGGCTTTCTTT
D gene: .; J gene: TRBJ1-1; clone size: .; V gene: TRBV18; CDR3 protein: CASSPSFDTQNTEAFF; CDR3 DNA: TGTGCCAGCTCACCATCCTTTGACACGCAGAACACTGAAGCTTTCTTT
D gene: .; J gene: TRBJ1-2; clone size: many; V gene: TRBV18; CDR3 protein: CASSPPDDYYGYTF; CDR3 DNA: TGTGCCAGCTCACCCCCGGATGATTACTATGGCTACACCTTC
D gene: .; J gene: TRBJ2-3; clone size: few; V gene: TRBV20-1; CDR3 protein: CSARDLRLAQYF; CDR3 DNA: TGCAGTGCACGGGACCTCCGTCTCGCGCAGTATTTT
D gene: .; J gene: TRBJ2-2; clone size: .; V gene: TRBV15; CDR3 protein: CATSKADGGSNTGELFF; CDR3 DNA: TGTGCCACCAGCAAGGCAGACGGCGGCTCGAACACCGGGGAGCTGTTTTTT
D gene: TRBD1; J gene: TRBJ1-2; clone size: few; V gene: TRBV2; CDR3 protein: CASRTGTGYGYTF; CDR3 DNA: TGTGCCAGCAGAACCGGGACAGGCTATGGCTACACCTTC
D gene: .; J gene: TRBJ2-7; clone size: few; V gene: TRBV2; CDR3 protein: CASSEGMGGSYEQYF; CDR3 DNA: TGTGCCAGCAGTGAAGGAATGGGGGGTTCCTACGAGCAGTACTTC
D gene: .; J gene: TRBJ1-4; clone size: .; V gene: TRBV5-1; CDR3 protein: CASSLTRGLVEKLFF; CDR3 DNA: TGCGCCAGCAGCTTGACCAGGGGTTTGGTTGAAAAACTGTTTTTT
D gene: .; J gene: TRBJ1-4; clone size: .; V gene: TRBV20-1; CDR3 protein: CSARDLLPDLATNEKLFF; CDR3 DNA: TGCAGTGCTAGAGATCTACTTCCCGACCTTGCAACTAATGAAAAACTGTTTTTT
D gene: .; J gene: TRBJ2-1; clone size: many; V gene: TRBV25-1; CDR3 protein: CASSELGADSSYNEQFF; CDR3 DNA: TGTGCCAGCAGTGAATTAGGGGCGGACAGCTCCTACAATGAGCAGTTCTTC
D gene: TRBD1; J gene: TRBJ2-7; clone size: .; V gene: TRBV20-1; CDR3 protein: CSALTGGRDYEQYF; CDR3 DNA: TGCAGTGCGTTAACAGGGGGTAGAGACTACGAGCAGTACTTC
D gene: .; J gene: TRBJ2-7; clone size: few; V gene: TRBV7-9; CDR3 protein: CASSRRDSYEQYF; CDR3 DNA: TGTGCCAGCAGCCGACGGGACTCCTACGAGCAGTACTTC
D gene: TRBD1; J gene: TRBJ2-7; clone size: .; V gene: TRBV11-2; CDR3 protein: CASSVGGLYEQYF; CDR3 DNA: TGTGCCAGCAGCGTAGGGGGCCTCTACGAGCAGTACTTC
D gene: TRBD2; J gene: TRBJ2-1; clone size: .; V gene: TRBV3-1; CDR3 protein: CASSQGLTSGGVDEQFF; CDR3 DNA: TGTGCCAGCAGCCAAGGGCTGACTAGCGGGGGGGTCGATGAGCAGTTCTTC
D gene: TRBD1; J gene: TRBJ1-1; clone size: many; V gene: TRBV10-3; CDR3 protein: CAIRAGTGGSTPTEAFF; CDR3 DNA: TGTGCCATCAGGGCCGGGACAGGGGGATCGACCCCCACTGAAGCTTTCTTT
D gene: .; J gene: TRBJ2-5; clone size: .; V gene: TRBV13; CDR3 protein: CASSLSGSRTETQYF; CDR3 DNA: TGTGCCAGCAGCTTGTCGGGGTCCCGGACTGAGACCCAGTACTTC
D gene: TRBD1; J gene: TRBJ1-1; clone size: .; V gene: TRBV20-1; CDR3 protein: CSAVDRGTMNTEAFF; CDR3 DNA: TGCAGTGCGGTGGACAGGGGCACAATGAACACTGAAGCTTTCTTT
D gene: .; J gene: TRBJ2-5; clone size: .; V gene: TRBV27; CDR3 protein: CASSLGQGGETQYF; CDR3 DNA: TGTGCCAGCAGCTTAGGGCAGGGCGGGGAGACCCAGTACTTC
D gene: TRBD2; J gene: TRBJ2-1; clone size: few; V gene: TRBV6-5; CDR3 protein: CASRNQAGGYNEQFF; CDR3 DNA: TGTGCCAGCAGGAACCAAGCGGGAGGGTACAATGAGCAGTTCTTC
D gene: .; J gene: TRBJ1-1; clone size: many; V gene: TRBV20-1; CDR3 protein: CSAREGNTEAFF; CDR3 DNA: TGCAGTGCTAGAGAGGGAAACACTGAAGCTTTCTTT
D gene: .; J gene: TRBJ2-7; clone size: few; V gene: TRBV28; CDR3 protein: CASSLPIGEQYF; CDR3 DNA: TGTGCCAGCAGTTTACCCATTGGCGAGCAGTACTTC
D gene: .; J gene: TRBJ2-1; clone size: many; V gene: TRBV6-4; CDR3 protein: CASSATSSVDEQFF; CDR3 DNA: TGTGCCAGCAGTGCCACTAGCTCCGTCGATGAGCAGTTCTTC
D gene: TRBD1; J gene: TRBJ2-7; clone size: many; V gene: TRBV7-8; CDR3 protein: CASSLMTGEYEQYF; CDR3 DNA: TGTGCCAGCAGCTTAATGACAGGGGAATACGAGCAGTACTTC
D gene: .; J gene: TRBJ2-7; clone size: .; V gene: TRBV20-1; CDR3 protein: CSASPLALSYEQYF; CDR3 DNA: TGCAGTGCTAGTCCGCTAGCGTTATCCTACGAGCAGTACTTC
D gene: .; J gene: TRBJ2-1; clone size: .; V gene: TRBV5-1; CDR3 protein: CASSLEVAEQFF; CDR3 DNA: TGCGCCAGCAGCTTGGAAGTCGCGGAGCAGTTCTTC